This passage covers 23 T cell receptor beta chains from one sample sequenced in a study of blood T cell repertoires in COVID-19. TCRdb's table, derived via immunoSEQ multiplex PCR, lists solely in-frame clones and lacks some. The table records approximately 210,000 clones, approximately 80% of them present only once. Sequencing was performed on PBMCs or T cells enriched from blood (not recorded which). Receptors originate from a man aged 25-40 years with acute COVID-19.

This clone was detected once. CDR3 sequence reads: CASQPRGRNQPQHF. The CDR3 nucleotides are TGTGCCAGCCAGCCTAGGGGCCGGAATCAGCCCCAGCATTTT. The chain employs TRBV27 and TRBJ1-5; perhaps TRBD1 as D (5 bases). The CDR3 spans 14 residues. V lost 8 bases and J 4 bases, leaving 15 bases between the germline ends. Germline values: CDR1 MNHEY, CDR2 SMNVEV (reference sequence).

The chain links TRBV10-3 to TRBJ2-7; possible D gene TRBD1, 6 bases. Germline lookup yields CDR1 ENHRY and CDR2 SYGVKD. V shed 4 bases and J shed 0 bases, with 13 bases lying between them. This CDR3 is 15 amino acids long. CDR3: CAISGSSTGSYEQYF. CDR3 coding DNA: TGTGCCATCAGTGGGTCCTCGACAGGCTCCTACGAGCAGTACTTC.

This clone was found once. The J gene is TRBJ2-3, the V gene TRBV18; D not resolved. V gave up 5 bases and J gave up 0 bases, with 9 bases separating them. The germline V gene encodes CDR1 KGHSH and CDR2 LQKENI. The CDR3 length is 14 residues. Here the CDR3 reads CASSFSGSTDTQYF. In DNA form, the CDR3 reads TGTGCCAGCTCATTCTCGGGTAGCACAGATACGCAGTATTTT.

The sample holds a few counts of this clone. The chain employs TRBV19 and TRBJ1-5, with TRBD1 matching 12 bases. The CDR3 has 16 amino acids. The J segment lost 6 bases and the V segment lost 5 bases, leaving 8 bases of the junction unmatched. Germline loops: CDR1 LNHDA, CDR2 SQIVND (reference sequence). As DNA, the CDR3 is TGTGCCAGTAGTGGCCCGGGACAGGGGGCGATTCAGCCCCAGCATTTT. This translates into CASSGPGQGAIQPQHF.

The rearrangement uses TRBV7-3 and TRBJ2-3; 11 bases fit TRBD2. V gave up 5 bases and J gave up 5 bases; unmatched junction bases: 12. This CDR3 contains 17 residues. Germline CDR1 and CDR2: SGHTA and FQGTGA. As DNA, the CDR3 is TGTGCCAGCAGCCCCAACGGGCTAGCGGGGGGCGGAGATACGCAGTATTTT. Protein: CASSPNGLAGGGDTQYF.

The chain employs TRBV5-1 and TRBJ1-2, with 8 bases that match TRBD1. CDR1 and CDR2 (germline): SGHRS, YFSETQ. The CDR3 length is 14 residues. V shed 4 bases, J shed 4 bases, and the junction held 6 bases outside the gene matches. CDR3 bases: TGCGCCAGCAGCCCAGGGGGGACAGGCTATGGCTACACCTTC. Residues: CASSPGGTGYGYTF.

The chain recombines TRBV3-1 (or the pseudogene TRBV3-2) with TRBJ1-1; possible D gene TRBD1, 6 bases. The germline gives CDR1 LGHDT, CDR2 YNNKEL (reference sequence). The CDR3 extends over 13 amino acids. The ends were cut back, 5 bases at V and 1 base at J, with 8 bases in the middle. The CDR3 DNA reads as TGTGCCAGCAGCTTACAGGGGAACACTGAAGCTTTCTTT. As protein: CASSLQGNTEAFF.

This clone appeared a single time. CDR3 sequence (DNA): TGCGCCAGCAGCTTGGGAGGGTCCTACAATGAGCAGTTCTTC. This sequence encodes CASSLGGSYNEQFF. V is TRBV5-1 and J is TRBJ2-1; a possible D gene is TRBD2 (5 bases). The length of the CDR3 is 14 residues. The V end lost 0 bases, the J end lost 1 base, and 5 bases lay between the germline ends. Germline V gene lookup returns CDR1 SGHRS and CDR2 YFSETQ.

This chain uses TRBV18 with TRBJ1-3; 10 bases fit TRBD1. The CDR3 runs to 15 residues. Germline-derived CDR1 and CDR2 are KGHSH and LQKENI. V dropped 6 bases and J dropped 4; count of bases not matched to a gene: 6. The CDR3 DNA follows: TGTGCCAGCTCCCCGGGACAGGGGTTCGGAAACACCATATATTTT. Amino acid sequence: CASSPGQGFGNTIYF.

V and J are TRBV2 and TRBJ2-2; 8 positions agree with TRBD2. This CDR3 spans 14 amino acids. Germline CDR1 and CDR2: SNHLY and FYNNEI. J lost 6 bases, V lost 8 bases, and 8 bases had no gene match. CDR3 sequence (DNA): TGTGCCAGCCGGGGAAACGGGGGGGCCGGGGAGCTGTTTTTT. Encoded protein: CASRGNGGAGELFF. Together with reference TRBV2 and TRBJ2-2, the CDR3 gives the full variable domain: EPEVTQTPSHQVTQMGQEVILRCVPISNHLYFYWYRQILGQKVEFLVSFYNNEISEKSEIFDDQFSVERPDGSNFTLKIRSTKLEDSAMYFCASRGNGGAGELFFGEGSRLTVL.

This rearrangement joins TRBV19 to TRBJ1-4; 12 bases fit TRBD1. This CDR3 is 20 amino acids long. With V trimmed by 5 bases and J by 2 bases, 15 bases remained unmatched. Germline loops: CDR1 LNHDA, CDR2 SQIVND (reference sequence). As DNA, the CDR3 is TGTGCCAGTAGTGGGACAGGGGGCGTTTTGTCTTCCAGGACTAATGAAAAACTGTTTTTT. It translates to CASSGTGGVLSSRTNEKLFF.

CDR3 amino acids: CASSPLDRTSYEQYF. The CDR3 DNA sequence: TGTGCCAGCAGCCCCCTTGACAGGACCTCCTACGAGCAGTACTTC. The chain links TRBV9 to TRBJ2-7; D possibly corresponds to TRBD1 (6 bases). From germline, CDR1 is SGDLS and CDR2 YYNGEE. This CDR3 is built from 15 residues. Between the trimmed V and J ends, which lost 4 bases and 0 bases, there was a span of 14 bases.

The chain recombines TRBV5-1 with TRBJ2-5; no definite D call. V lost 3 bases to trimming and J lost 0 bases, with 6 bases between them. The germline CDR1 and CDR2 sequences are SGHRS and YFSETQ. CDR3 size: 13 residues. The CDR3 DNA reads TGCGCCAGCAGCTCCGCGTACCAAGAGACCCAGTACTTC. Protein: CASSSAYQETQYF. Together with reference TRBV5-1 and TRBJ2-5, the CDR3 gives the full variable domain: KAGVTQTPRYLIKTRGQQVTLSCSPISGHRSVSWYQQTPGQGLQFLFEYFSETQRNKGNFPGRFSGRQFSNSRSEMNVSTLELGDSALYLCASSSAYQETQYFGPGTRLLVL.

This chain's CDR3 is CASSVSGTGLVGQYF. Here the CDR3 DNA reads TGTGCCAGTAGTGTCTCCGGGACAGGGTTGGTGGGGCAGTACTTC. The rearrangement joins TRBV19 to TRBJ2-7, with 9 bases that match TRBD1. Trimming cost V 5 bases and J 9 bases; bases outside gene matches: 14. This CDR3 spans 15 amino acids. CDR1 is LNHDA, CDR2 SQIVND, per germline (reference sequence). Full variable domain (outside the CDR3, taken from reference TRBV19 and TRBJ2-7): DGGITQSPKYLFRKEGQNVTLSCEQNLNHDAMYWYRQDPGQGLRLIYYSQIVNDFQKGDIAEGYSVSREKKESFPLTVTSAQKNPTAFYLCASSVSGTGLVGQYFGPGTRLTVT.

V and J are TRBV27 and TRBJ2-3; TRBD2 is a possible D gene (6 bases). V shed 3 bases and J shed 5 bases, with 12 bases lying between them. There are 14 residues in the CDR3. Germline values: CDR1 MNHEY, CDR2 SMNVEV (reference sequence). CDR3 loop: CASSFGGRKDTQYF. CDR3 nucleotides: TGTGCCAGCAGTTTTGGGGGGAGGAAAGATACGCAGTATTTT.

This clone was recorded once. CDR3 amino acids: CASRGTGQGIEAFF. CDR3 DNA: TGTGCCAGCAGGGGGACGGGACAGGGTATTGAAGCTTTCTTT. V usage is TRBV6-5 and J usage is TRBJ1-1; 9 nucleotides line up with TRBD1. Germline V CDR1 and CDR2: MNHEY, SVGAGI. The CDR3 sequence is 14 residues long. Trimming took 6 bases from V and 7 from J; bases not matched to a gene: 9.

This clone came up a few times. This chain connects TRBV19 to TRBJ2-1; TRBD2 might be the D (6 bases). V dropped 1 base and J dropped 10 bases, with 11 bases sitting between them. Germline-derived CDR1 and CDR2 are LNHDA and SQIVND (reference sequence). The CDR3 contains 13 residues. CDR3 region: CASSIGRGGEQFF. The CDR3 nucleotides read TGTGCCAGTAGTATAGGGAGGGGTGGGGAGCAGTTCTTC.

The rearrangement uses TRBV9 and TRBJ2-5; 12 bases map to TRBD2. Trimming took 0 bases from V and 3 from J; bases not matched to a gene: 9. The germline CDR1 and CDR2 sequences are SGDLS and YYNGEE. The CDR3 sequence is 18 residues long. The DNA for the CDR3 is TGTGCCAGCAGCGTAGCGACTAGCGGGGGATCTTTTAAAGAGACCCAGTACTTC. Translated: CASSVATSGGSFKETQYF.

This clone turned up a few times. The CDR3 DNA reads as TGTGCCAGCAGCTTAAGCCGAGCCGGGGAGCTGTTTTTT. Amino acids: CASSLSRAGELFF. This sequence joins TRBV13 and TRBJ2-2, with D unclear. Germline CDR1 and CDR2: PRHDT and FYEKMQ (reference sequence). The CDR3 runs to 13 residues. The V end was cut by 2 bases, the J end by 6 bases, with 7 bases between. Supplemented by reference TRBV13 and TRBJ2-2, the full variable domain reads AAGVIQSPRHLIKEKRETATLKCYPIPRHDTVYWYQQGPGQDPQFLISFYEKMQSDKGSIPDRFSAQQFSDYHSELNMSSLELGDSALYFCASSLSRAGELFFGEGSRLTVL.

The rearrangement uses TRBV6-5 and TRBJ2-5; weak D call: TRBD1 (6 bases). Germline V lookup: CDR1 MNHEY, CDR2 SVGAGI. CDR3 length: 13 amino acids. Trimming shortened V by 3 bases and J by 4 bases, and 9 bases separated the two germline ends. DNA of the CDR3: TGTGCCAGCAGTTATAACAGGGTAGAGACCCAGTACTTC. It codes for CASSYNRVETQYF.

This sequence joins TRBV6-2 or TRBV6-3 and TRBJ1-5, with 7 bases fitting TRBD1. CDR3 length: 11 amino acids. Germline CDR1 reads MNHEY; CDR2 reads SVGEGT. With V trimmed by 5 bases and J by 11 bases, 3 bases remained unmatched. DNA for the CDR3: TGTGCCAGCAGTGCGACAGGGACCCAGCATTTT. It specifies CASSATGTQHF.

The chain employs TRBV9 and TRBJ2-3; 10 bases agree with TRBD1. The germline V gene has CDR1 SGDLS and CDR2 YYNGEE. CDR3 size: 16 residues. J gave up 3 bases and V 2 bases, and 6 bases lay outside the gene matches. CDR3 region: CASSVTGGAATDTQYF. The DNA for the CDR3 is TGTGCCAGCAGCGTGACAGGGGGCGCGGCGACAGATACGCAGTATTTT. The entire variable domain, with the rest obtained from reference TRBV9 and TRBJ2-3, is as follows: DSGVTQTPKHLITATGQRVTLRCSPRSGDLSVYWYQQSLDQGLQFLIQYYNGEERAKGNILERFSAQQFPDLHSELNLSSLELGDSALYFCASSVTGGAATDTQYFGPGTRLTVL.

The gene calls are TRBV7-9 and TRBJ1-4, with 8 bases that match TRBD1. Trimming removed 8 bases from V and 5 bases from J; junction bases left unmatched: 4. CDR3 length: 13 residues. Germline CDR1 and CDR2: SEHNR and FQNEAQ (reference sequence). The CDR3 DNA is TGTGCCAGCCTATGGACAGGGAATGAAAAACTGTTTTTT. Amino acids: CASLWTGNEKLFF.